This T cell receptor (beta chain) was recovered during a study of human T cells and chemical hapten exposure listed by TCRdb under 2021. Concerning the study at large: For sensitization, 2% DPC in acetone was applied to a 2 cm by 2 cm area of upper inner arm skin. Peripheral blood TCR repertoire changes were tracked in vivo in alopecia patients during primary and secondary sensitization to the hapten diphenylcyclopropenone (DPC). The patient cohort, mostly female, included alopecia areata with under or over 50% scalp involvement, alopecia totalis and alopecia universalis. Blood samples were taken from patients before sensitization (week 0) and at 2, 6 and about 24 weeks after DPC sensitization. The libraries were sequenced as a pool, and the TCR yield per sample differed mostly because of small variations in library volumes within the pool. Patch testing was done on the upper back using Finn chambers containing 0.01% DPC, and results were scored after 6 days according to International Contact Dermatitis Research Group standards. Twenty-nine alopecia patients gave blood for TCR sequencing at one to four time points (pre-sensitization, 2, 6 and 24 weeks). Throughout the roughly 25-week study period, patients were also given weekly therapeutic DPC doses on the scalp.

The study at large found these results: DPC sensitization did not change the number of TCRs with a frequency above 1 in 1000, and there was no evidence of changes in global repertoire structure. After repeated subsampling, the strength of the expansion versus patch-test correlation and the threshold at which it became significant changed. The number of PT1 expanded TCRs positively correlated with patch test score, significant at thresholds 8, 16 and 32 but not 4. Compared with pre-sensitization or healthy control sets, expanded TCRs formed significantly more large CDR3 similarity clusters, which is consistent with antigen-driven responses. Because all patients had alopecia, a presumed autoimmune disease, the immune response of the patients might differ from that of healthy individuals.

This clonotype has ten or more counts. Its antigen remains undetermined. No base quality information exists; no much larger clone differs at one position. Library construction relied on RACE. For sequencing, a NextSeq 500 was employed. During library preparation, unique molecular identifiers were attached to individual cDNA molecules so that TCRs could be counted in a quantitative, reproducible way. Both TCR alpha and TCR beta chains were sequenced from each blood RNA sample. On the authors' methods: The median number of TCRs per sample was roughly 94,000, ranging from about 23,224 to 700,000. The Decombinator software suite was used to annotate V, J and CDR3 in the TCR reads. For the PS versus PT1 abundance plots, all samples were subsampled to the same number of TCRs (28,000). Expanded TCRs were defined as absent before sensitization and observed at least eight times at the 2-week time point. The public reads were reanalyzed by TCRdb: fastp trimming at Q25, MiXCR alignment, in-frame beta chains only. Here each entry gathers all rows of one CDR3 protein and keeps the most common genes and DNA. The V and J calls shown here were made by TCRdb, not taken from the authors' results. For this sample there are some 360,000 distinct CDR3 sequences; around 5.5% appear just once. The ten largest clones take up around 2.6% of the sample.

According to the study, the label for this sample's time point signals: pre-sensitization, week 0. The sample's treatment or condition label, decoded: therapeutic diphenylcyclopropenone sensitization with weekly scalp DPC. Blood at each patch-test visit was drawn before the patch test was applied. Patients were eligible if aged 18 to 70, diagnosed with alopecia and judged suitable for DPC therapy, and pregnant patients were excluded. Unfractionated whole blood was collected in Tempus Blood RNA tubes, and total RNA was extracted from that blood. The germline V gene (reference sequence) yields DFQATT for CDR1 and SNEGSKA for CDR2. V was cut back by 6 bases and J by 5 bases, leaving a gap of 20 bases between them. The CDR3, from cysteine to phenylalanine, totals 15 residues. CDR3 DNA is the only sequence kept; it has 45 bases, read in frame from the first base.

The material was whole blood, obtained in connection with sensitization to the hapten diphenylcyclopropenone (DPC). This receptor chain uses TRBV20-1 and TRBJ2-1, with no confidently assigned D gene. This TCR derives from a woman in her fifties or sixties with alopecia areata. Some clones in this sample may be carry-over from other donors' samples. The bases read TGCAGTGCAGCCCCTATTAGTCCCGTCCACAATGAGCAGTTCTTC. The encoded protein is CSAAPISPVHNEQFF.